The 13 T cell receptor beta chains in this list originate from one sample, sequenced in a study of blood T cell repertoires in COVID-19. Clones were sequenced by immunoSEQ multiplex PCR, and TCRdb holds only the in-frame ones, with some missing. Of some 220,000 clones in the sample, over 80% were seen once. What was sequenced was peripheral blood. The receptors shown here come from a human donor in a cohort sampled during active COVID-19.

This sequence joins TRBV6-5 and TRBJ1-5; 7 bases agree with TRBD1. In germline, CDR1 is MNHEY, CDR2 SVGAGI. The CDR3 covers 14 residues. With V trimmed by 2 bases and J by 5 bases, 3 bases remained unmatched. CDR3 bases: TGTGCCAGCAGTTACAGAACAGGGGATCAGCCCCAGCATTTT. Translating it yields CASSYRTGDQPQHF.

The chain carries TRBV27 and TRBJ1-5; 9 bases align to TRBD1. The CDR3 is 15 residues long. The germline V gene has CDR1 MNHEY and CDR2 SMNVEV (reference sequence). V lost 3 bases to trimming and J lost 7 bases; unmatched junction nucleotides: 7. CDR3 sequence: CASSFSGTGNQPQHF. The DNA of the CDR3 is TGTGCCAGCAGTTTCTCCGGGACAGGGAACCAGCCCCAGCATTTT.

The CDR3 is CASSQTSGSPETQYF. The DNA of the CDR3 is TGTGCCAGCAGCCAGACTAGCGGGAGTCCCGAGACCCAGTACTTC. This rearrangement joins TRBV2 to TRBJ2-5, with 12 bases lining up with TRBD2. The CDR3 totals 15 residues. J lost 5 bases, V lost 6 bases, and 7 bases had no gene match. The germline gives CDR1 SNHLY, CDR2 FYNNEI.

CDR3 sequence: CASSVAGDTEAFF. The CDR3 DNA reads TGTGCCAGCAGCGTAGCGGGGGACACTGAAGCTTTCTTT. The genes are TRBV9 and TRBJ1-1; possibly TRBD1 for D (5 bases). Trimming took 0 bases from V and 3 from J, leaving 6 bases between them. Germline values: CDR1 SGDLS, CDR2 YYNGEE. The CDR3 spans 13 residues.

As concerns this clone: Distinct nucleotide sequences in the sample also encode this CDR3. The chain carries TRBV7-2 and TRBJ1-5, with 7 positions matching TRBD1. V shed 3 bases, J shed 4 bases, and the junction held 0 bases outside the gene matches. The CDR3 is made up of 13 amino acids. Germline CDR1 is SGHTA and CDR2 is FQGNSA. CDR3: CASSLTGNQPQHF. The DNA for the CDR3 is TGTGCCAGCAGCTTGACAGGGAATCAGCCCCAGCATTTT.

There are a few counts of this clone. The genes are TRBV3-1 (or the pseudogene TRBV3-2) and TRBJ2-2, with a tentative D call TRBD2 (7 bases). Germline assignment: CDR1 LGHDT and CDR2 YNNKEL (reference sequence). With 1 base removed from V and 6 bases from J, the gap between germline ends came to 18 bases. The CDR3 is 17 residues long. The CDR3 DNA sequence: TGTGCCAGCAGCCAAGCGGACGGGGGGCTAAATGCCGGGGAGCTGTTTTTT. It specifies CASSQADGGLNAGELFF.

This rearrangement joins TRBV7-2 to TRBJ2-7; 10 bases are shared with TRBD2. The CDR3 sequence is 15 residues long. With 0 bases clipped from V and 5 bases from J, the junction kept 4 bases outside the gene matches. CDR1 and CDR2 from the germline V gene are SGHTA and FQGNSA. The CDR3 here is CASSLAAGGVHEQYF. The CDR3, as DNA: TGTGCCAGCAGCTTAGCAGCGGGAGGGGTCCACGAGCAGTACTTC.

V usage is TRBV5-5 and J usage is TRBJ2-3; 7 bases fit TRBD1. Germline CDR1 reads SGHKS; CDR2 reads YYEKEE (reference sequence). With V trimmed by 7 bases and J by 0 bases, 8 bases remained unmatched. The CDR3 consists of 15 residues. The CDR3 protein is CASRRQGRSTDTQYF. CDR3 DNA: TGTGCCAGCCGACGACAGGGCCGTAGCACAGATACGCAGTATTTT. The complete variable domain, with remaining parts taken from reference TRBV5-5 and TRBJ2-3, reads DAGVTQSPTHLIKTRGQQVTLRCSPISGHKSVSWYQQVLGQGPQFIFQYYEKEERGRGNFPDRFSARQFPNYSSELNVNALLLGDSALYLCASRRQGRSTDTQYFGPGTRLTVL.

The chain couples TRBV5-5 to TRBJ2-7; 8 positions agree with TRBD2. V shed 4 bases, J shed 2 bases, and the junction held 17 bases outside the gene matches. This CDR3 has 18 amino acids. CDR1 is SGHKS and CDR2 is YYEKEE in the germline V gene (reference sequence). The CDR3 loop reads CASSPGYKEREIPYEQYF. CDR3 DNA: TGTGCCAGCAGCCCAGGATACAAAGAGCGGGAGATTCCCTACGAGCAGTACTTC.

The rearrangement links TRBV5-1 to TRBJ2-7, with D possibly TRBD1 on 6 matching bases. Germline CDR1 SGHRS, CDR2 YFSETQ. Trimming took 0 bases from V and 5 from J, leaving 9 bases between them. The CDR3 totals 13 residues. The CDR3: CASSLDRANEQYF. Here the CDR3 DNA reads TGCGCCAGCAGCTTGGACAGGGCGAACGAGCAGTACTTC. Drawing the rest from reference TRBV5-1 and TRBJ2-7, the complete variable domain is KAGVTQTPRYLIKTRGQQVTLSCSPISGHRSVSWYQQTPGQGLQFLFEYFSETQRNKGNFPGRFSGRQFSNSRSEMNVSTLELGDSALYLCASSLDRANEQYFGPGTRLTVT.

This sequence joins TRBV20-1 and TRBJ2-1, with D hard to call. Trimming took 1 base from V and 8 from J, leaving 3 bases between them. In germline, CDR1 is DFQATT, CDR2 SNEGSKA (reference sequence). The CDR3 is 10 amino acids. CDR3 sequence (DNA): TGCAGTGCTAGAGTAGATGAGCAGTTCTTC. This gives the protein CSARVDEQFF.

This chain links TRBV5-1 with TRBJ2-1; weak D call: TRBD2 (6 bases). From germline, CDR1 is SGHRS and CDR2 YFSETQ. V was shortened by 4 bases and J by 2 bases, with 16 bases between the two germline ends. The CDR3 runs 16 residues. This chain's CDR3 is CASSPLVGGTYNEQFF. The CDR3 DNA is TGCGCCAGCAGCCCACTGGTGGGGGGAACCTACAATGAGCAGTTCTTC.

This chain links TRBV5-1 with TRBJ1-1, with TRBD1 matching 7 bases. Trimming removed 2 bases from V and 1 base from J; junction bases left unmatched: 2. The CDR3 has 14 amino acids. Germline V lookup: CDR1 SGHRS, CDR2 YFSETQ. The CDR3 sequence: CASSFRTGNTEAFF. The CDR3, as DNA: TGCGCCAGCAGCTTCCGGACAGGGAACACTGAAGCTTTCTTT.